The clone carrying this T cell receptor (beta chain) appeared a few times. These data are taken from a study of T cell changes during pregnancy in multiple sclerosis. Profiled with immunoSEQ multiplex PCR; TCRdb holds only in-frame clones, not every one. This sample carries around 48,000 clones, over 80% of them seen once, and the ten largest clones take more than 0.7%. The CDR3 runs 13 residues. Trimming cost V 4 bases and J 3 bases, with 9 bases left between them. Germline V gene data show CDR1 as SNHLY and CDR2 as FYNNEI. The TCR was taken from a female donor in good health, enrolled as a control in a pregnancy study. This chain connects TRBV2 to TRBJ1-1; no clear D gene. The sequencing here drew on CD4+ T cells from peripheral blood mononuclear cells, taken in the second trimester of pregnancy. CDR3 protein: CASSVSRDTEAFF. The CDR3 nucleotides read TGTGCCAGCAGTGTGAGTCGTGACACTGAAGCTTTCTTT.